Listed below are T cell receptor beta chains from one sample, sequenced in a study of blood T cell repertoires in COVID-19. Clones were sequenced by immunoSEQ multiplex PCR, and TCRdb holds only the in-frame ones, with some missing. Here the sample spans about 320,000 clones, more than 70% being singletons. Sample: peripheral blood. The source is a woman between 45 and 60 years old with acute or convalescent COVID-19. CDR3s include the opening cysteine and the closing phenylalanine or tryptophan. Size values are once, few and many counts, or a class for expanded clones, and some rows have none.

TRBV13	NA	TRBJ2-1	CASGDRGRSDEQFF
TRBV6-1	NA	TRBJ2-2	CASSDKAGDTGELFF
TRBV6-5	NA	TRBJ1-3	CASTLLQGGNTIYF
TRBV24-1	few	TRBJ2-2	CATSGGQANTGELFF
TRBV11-2	NA	TRBJ1-3	CASSLEGGGNTIYF
TRBV7-6	NA	TRBJ2-3	CASSTPGLYTDTQYF
TRBV6-1	NA	TRBJ2-1	CASSDDRAVDSYNEQFF
TRBV7-2	NA	TRBJ1-3	CASSLGGRGSGNTIYF
TRBV6-5	NA	TRBJ1-4	CASSYSRPTNEKLFF
TRBV10-3	once	TRBJ1-2	CAIRRDRDNYGYTF
TRBV19	NA	TRBJ2-7	CASSKGTSGPYEQYF
TRBV7-2	NA	TRBJ2-1	CASSLSGTAEYNEQFF
TRBV6-2/TRBV6-3	NA	TRBJ1-2	CASSDRGYGYTF
TRBV4-3	NA	TRBJ2-1	CASSQDLGLASYNEQFF
TRBV6-5	NA	TRBJ2-2	CASSREGLGTGELFF
TRBV19	NA	TRBJ1-2	CASSIIGDRNYGYTF
TRBV2	NA	TRBJ2-7	CASIPGLLSYEQYF
TRBV30	NA	TRBJ1-1	CAWSVWESGEAFF
TRBV2	NA	TRBJ1-2	CATGSYGYTF
TRBV30	NA	TRBJ2-3	CAWSAGHRGLLTDTQYF
TRBV6-5	NA	TRBJ1-5	CASSTGVQQPQHF
TRBV19	NA	TRBJ1-6	CASSIGVNRDSPLHF
TRBV3-1/TRBV3-2	NA	TRBJ1-2	CASRSGTGLRGYTF
TRBV19	NA	TRBJ1-6	CASSIPGQGTTWQSPLHF
TRBV6-1	NA	TRBJ2-2	CASSEAMGGTGELFF
TRBV5-1	NA	TRBJ2-3	CASSPGRGRDTQYF
TRBV5-1	NA	TRBJ2-5	CASSLGAGARETQYF
TRBV19	NA	TRBJ2-5	CASSMANSGGGETQYF
TRBV2	NA	TRBJ2-4	CASSEGGSGQGNIQYF
TRBV5-1	NA	TRBJ2-5	CASSLIPQETQYF
TRBV27	NA	TRBJ2-6	CASSLSTVAAGANVLTF
TRBV5-1	once	TRBJ2-5	CASTLGTRGETQYF
TRBV5-1	NA	TRBJ1-1	CASSLAGRLIETEAFF
TRBV18	NA	TRBJ2-2	CASSPRLLNTGELFF
TRBV12-5	NA	TRBJ1-2	CASGPPGGEWDYGYTF